The clone carrying this T cell receptor (beta chain) was observed at least ten times. Preparing the TCRbeta library involved the use of unique molecular identifiers. TCRdb passed the PCR reads through MiXCR, listing each CDR3 protein once. The top ten hold under 30% of the sample, which has a few hundred thousand distinct CDR3 sequences, around two fifths seen once. These data originate in a study of T-cell reconstitution after alpha-beta-depleted transplantation in children. The ends were cut back, 3 bases at V and 9 bases at J, with 15 bases in the middle. Looked up from germline, CDR1 is LGHDT and CDR2 is YNNKEL (reference sequence). The CDR3 extends over 14 amino acids.

The sample here was PBMCs, taken before TCRalphabeta/CD19-depleted stem cell transplant. The genes are TRBV3-1 and TRBJ2-1, with D maybe TRBD2 (6 bases). The TCR comes from a girl aged 2 to 10 with aplastic anemia, due to receive a stem cell transplant. The CDR3 region is CASSQLGGHTEQFF. CDR3 nucleotides: TGTGCCAGCAGCCAGCTGGGAGGACATACTGAGCAGTTCTTC.